A single sample is the source of the 11 T cell receptor beta chains below, sequenced in a study of T cell repertoires in cytomegalovirus infection. TCRdb reanalysed the reads using MiXCR and keeps one entry per CDR3 protein. The sample lists 830,000 or so distinct CDR3 sequences, around a third occurring once. Their antigen targets remain unknown. The sequences come from cultured CD8+ T cells from PBMCs, collected from culture after CMV antigen stimulation. The receptor set was obtained from a human donor in good health (CMV status not recorded). Some clones in this sample may be carry-over from other donors' samples.

This clonotype was detected a few times. The chain couples TRBV20-1 to TRBJ1-1, with D maybe TRBD1 (5 bases). From germline, CDR1 is DFQATT and CDR2 SNEGSKA (reference sequence). Trimming shortened V by 0 bases and J by 3 bases, and 14 bases separated the two germline ends. This CDR3 is 15 amino acids long. CDR3 protein: CSAREELGEYTEAFF. CDR3 in DNA: TGCAGTGCTAGAGAGGAGTTGGGGGAGTACACTGAAGCTTTCTTT.

There are a few counts of this clonotype. The V and J genes are TRBV6-5 and TRBJ1-1; D ambiguous. CDR1 and CDR2 from the germline V gene are MNHEY and SVGAGI. Trimming cost V 7 bases and J 5 bases, with 8 bases left between them. The CDR3 is 11 residues long. DNA for the CDR3: TGTGCCAGCAATGGGTGGACTGAAGCTTTCTTT. Encoded protein: CASNGWTEAFF.

The J gene is TRBJ1-1, the V gene TRBV3-1; D might be TRBD1 (6 bases). The CDR3 contains 17 residues. Germline V gene data show CDR1 as LGHDT and CDR2 as YNNKEL (reference sequence). Trimming took 4 bases from V and 3 from J, leaving 21 bases between them. The DNA of the CDR3 is TGTGCCAGCAGCCCCTCAGGCAGGGGACGGGGGTACACTGAAGCTTTCTTT. It is translated as CASSPSGRGRGYTEAFF.

This clonotype has more than one count but fewer than ten. The chain carries TRBV14 and TRBJ2-7; tentative D call: TRBD1 (6 bases). CDR3 length: 14 amino acids. V shed 4 bases and J shed 0 bases, with 10 bases lying between them. Per the germline V gene, CDR1 is SGHDN and CDR2 is FVKESK. The CDR3 reads CASSLQGNSYEQYF. The CDR3 DNA reads as TGTGCCAGCAGCCTCCAGGGGAACTCCTACGAGCAGTACTTC.

The V and J genes are TRBV19 and TRBJ1-5; D not certain. The CDR3 covers 12 residues. Trimming took off 1 base at V and 3 bases at J, with 1 base between the two ends. Looked up from germline, CDR1 is LNHDA and CDR2 is SQIVND (reference sequence). In DNA form, the CDR3 reads TGTGCCAGTAGTATAGTCAATCAGCCCCAGCATTTT. Its protein product is CASSIVNQPQHF.

J is TRBJ2-5 and V is TRBV5-6; D is ambiguous. The V gene lost 2 bases and the J gene lost 5 bases, with 7 bases spanning the gap. Germline CDR1 reads SGHDT; CDR2 reads YYEEEE. This CDR3 is 12 amino acids long. The CDR3 here is CASSLFGETQYF. DNA for the CDR3: TGTGCCAGCAGCTTATTTGGCGAGACCCAGTACTTC.

The table lists this clonotype with a few counts. The rearrangement uses TRBV10-3 and TRBJ2-1; D uncertain. The germline gives CDR1 ENHRY, CDR2 SYGVKD. This CDR3 is built from 13 residues. The ends were cut back, 2 bases at V and 8 bases at J, with 10 bases in the middle. Written as DNA, the CDR3 is TGTGCCATCAGTGAGACGCCTAACGATGAGCAGTTCTTC. As protein: CAISETPNDEQFF.

This clonotype was seen more than once but under ten times. J is TRBJ2-3 and V is TRBV10-3, with 8 bases fitting TRBD2. The CDR3 is 14 residues long. J was trimmed by 4 bases and V by 0 bases; bases with no gene match: 0. Germline V lookup: CDR1 ENHRY, CDR2 SYGVKD. For the CDR3, the DNA is TGTGCCATCAGTGAGTCCGGGGGGGCAGATACGCAGTATTTT. It codes for CAISESGGADTQYF.

The chain carries TRBV20-1 and TRBJ2-7; TRBD2 agrees at 10 bases. V trimming: 0 bases; J trimming: 1 base; junction bases outside the gene matches: 3. This CDR3 contains 15 residues. The germline gives CDR1 DFQATT, CDR2 SNEGSKA (reference sequence). CDR3 in DNA: TGCAGTGCTAGAGAAACTAGCGGGGTTTCCTACGAGCAGTACGTC. Protein product: CSARETSGVSYEQYV.

CDR3 sequence: CSVAVDPSYEQYF. Here the CDR3 DNA reads TGCAGCGTTGCAGTTGACCCCTCCTACGAGCAGTACTTC. This rearrangement joins TRBV29-1 to TRBJ2-7; D uncertain. This CDR3 region has 13 residues. Trimming removed 4 bases from V and 0 bases from J, with 10 bases in between. Per germline, CDR1 SQVTM and CDR2 ANQGSEA.

Ten or more counts support this clonotype. The chain uses TRBV7-6 and TRBJ2-2, with no clear D. From germline, CDR1 is SGHVS and CDR2 FNYEAQ. Trimming took off 1 base at V and 6 bases at J, with 15 bases between the two ends. This CDR3 contains 16 residues. This CDR3 reads CASSLEWPGSAGELFF. The CDR3, as DNA: TGTGCCAGCAGCTTAGAGTGGCCGGGCTCGGCCGGGGAGCTGTTTTTT.